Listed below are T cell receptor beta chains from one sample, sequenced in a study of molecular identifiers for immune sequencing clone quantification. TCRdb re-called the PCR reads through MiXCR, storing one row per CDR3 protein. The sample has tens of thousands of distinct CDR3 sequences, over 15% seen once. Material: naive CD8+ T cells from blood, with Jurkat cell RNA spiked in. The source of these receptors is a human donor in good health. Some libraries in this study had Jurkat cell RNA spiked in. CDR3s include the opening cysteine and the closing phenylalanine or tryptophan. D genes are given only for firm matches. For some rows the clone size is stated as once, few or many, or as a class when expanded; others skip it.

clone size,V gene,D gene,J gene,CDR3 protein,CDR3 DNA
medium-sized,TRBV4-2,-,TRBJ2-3,CASSPRKFPDTQYF,TGTGCCAGCAGCCCGAGGAAGTTCCCAGATACGCAGTATTTT
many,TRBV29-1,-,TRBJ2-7,CSFRGGSSYEQYF,TGCAGCTTCCGAGGAGGGAGCTCCTACGAGCAGTACTTC
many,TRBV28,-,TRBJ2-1,CASSWDGVSSYNEQFF,TGTGCCAGCAGCTGGGACGGGGTTAGCTCCTACAATGAGCAGTTCTTC
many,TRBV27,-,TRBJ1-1,CASSLSGGNEAFF,TGTGCCAGCAGTTTATCCGGAGGGAATGAAGCTTTCTTT
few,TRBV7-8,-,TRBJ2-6,CASSLAVERQSKRSGANVLTF,TGTGCCAGCAGCTTAGCAGTTGAGAGACAGTCCAAACGCTCTGGGGCCAACGTCCTGACTTTC
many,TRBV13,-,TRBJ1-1,CASSPGTESTEAFF,TGTGCCAGCAGCCCGGGGACCGAGAGCACTGAAGCTTTCTTT
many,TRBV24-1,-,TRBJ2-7,CATSDPGQGYEQYF,TGTGCCACCAGTGATCCGGGTCAGGGCTACGAGCAGTACTTC
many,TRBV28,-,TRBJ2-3,CASSLPGSGTDTQYF,TGTGCCAGCAGTTTACCCGGGAGCGGCACAGATACGCAGTATTTT
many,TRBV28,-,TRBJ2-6,CASSLRTSSGANVLTF,TGTGCCAGCAGTTTAAGAACGAGCTCTGGGGCCAACGTCCTGACTTTC
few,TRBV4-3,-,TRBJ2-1,CASSQLAGTPNEQFF,TGCGCCAGCAGCCAACTCGCCGGCACTCCCAATGAGCAGTTCTTC
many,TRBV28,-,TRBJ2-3,CASSFRGETDTQYF,TGTGCCAGCAGTTTTCGAGGGGAGACAGATACGCAGTATTTT
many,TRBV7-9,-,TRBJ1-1,CASSLMVGGDGTEAFF,TGTGCCAGCAGCTTAATGGTGGGGGGCGATGGCACTGAAGCTTTCTTT
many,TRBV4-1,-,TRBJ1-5,CASSLRWGKDQPQHF,TGCGCCAGCAGCCTCCGCTGGGGCAAGGATCAGCCCCAGCATTTT
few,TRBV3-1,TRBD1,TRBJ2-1,CASSHGQGANEQFF,TGTGCCAGCAGCCACGGACAGGGGGCCAATGAGCAGTTCTTC
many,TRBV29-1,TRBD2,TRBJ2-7,CSVESPTSGYEQYF,TGCAGCGTTGAATCTCCCACTAGCGGGTACGAGCAGTACTTC
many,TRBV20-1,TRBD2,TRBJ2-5,CSARDLGLAGWGETQYF,TGCAGTGCTAGAGATCTCGGACTAGCGGGATGGGGGGAGACCCAGTACTTC
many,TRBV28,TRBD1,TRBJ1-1,CASRSTGELETEAFF,TGTGCCAGCAGGAGTACAGGGGAGCTCGAGACTGAAGCTTTCTTT
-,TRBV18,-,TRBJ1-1,CASSPISPGKLTEAFF,TGTGCCAGCTCACCTATCTCTCCAGGGAAATTGACTGAAGCTTTCTTT
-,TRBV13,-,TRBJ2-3,CASSSVFGAGADTQYF,TGTGCCAGCAGCTCCGTGTTTGGAGCTGGCGCAGATACGCAGTATTTT
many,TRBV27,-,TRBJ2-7,CASSPLPPVGQPLEQYF,TGTGCCAGCAGTCCCCTACCTCCCGTGGGACAACCCCTCGAGCAGTACTTC
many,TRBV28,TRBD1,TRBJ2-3,CASSFVLGTGGEGTDTQYF,TGTGCCAGCAGTTTCGTTTTGGGGACAGGGGGCGAGGGCACAGATACGCAGTATTTT
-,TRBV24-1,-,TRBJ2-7,CATSDLGFRDKYYHEQYF,TGTGCCACCAGTGATTTGGGCTTCCGGGACAAATATTACCACGAGCAGTACTTC
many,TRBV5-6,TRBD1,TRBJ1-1,CASEIQGSWNTEAFF,TGTGCCAGCGAAATACAGGGGAGTTGGAACACTGAAGCTTTCTTT
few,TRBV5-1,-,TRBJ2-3,CASSLVRGMEDTQYF,TGCGCCAGCAGCTTGGTGCGGGGTATGGAGGATACGCAGTATTTT
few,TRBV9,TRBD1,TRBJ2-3,CASSVEGGQGLLDTQYF,TGTGCCAGCAGCGTAGAGGGAGGACAGGGGCTGTTAGATACGCAGTATTTT
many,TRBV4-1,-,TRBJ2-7,CASSQVSASYEQYF,TGCGCCAGCAGCCAAGTGTCGGCCTCCTACGAGCAGTACTTC
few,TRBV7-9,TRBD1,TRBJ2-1,CASTETGSNEQFF,TGTGCCAGCACCGAGACAGGGTCCAATGAGCAGTTCTTC
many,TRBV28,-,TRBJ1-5,CASRVEGPHQPQHF,TGTGCCAGCAGGGTGGAAGGCCCTCATCAGCCCCAGCATTTT
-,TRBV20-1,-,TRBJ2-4,CSAHWGTRNIQYF,TGCAGTGCCCACTGGGGAACGAGGAACATTCAGTACTTC
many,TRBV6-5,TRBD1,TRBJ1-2,CASTFGQAYGYTF,TGTGCCAGCACCTTCGGACAGGCCTATGGCTACACCTTC